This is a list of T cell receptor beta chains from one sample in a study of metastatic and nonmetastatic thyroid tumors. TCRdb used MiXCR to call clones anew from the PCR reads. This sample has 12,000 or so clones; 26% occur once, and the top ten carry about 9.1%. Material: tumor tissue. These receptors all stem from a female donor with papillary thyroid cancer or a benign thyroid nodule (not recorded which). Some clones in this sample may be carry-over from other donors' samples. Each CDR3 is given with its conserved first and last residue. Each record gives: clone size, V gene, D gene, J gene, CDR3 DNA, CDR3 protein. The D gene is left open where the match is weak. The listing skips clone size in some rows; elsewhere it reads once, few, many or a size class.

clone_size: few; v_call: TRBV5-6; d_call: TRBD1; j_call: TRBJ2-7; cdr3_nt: TGTGCCAGCAGCTTGGAACTGACAGGGGGCTCCTACGAGCAGTACTTC; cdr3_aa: CASSLELTGGSYEQYF
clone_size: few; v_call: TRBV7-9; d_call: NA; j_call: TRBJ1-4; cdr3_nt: TGTGCCAACAGCTTAGGTGAGGGAAAACTGTTTTTT; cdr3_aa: CANSLGEGKLFF
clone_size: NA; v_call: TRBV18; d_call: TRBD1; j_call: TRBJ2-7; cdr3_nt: TGTGCCAGCGCCCGGGACAGGGGGAAATACGAGCAGTACTTC; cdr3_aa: CASARDRGKYEQYF
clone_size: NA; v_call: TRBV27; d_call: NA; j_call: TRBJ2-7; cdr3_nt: TGTGCCAGCAGTTTCAGCGAGCAGTACTTC; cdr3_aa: CASSFSEQYF
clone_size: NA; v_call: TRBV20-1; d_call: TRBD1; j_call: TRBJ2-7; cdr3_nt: TGCAGTGCTAGAGATGCGGGTGCAGGGGGAGACACCTCCTACGAGCAGTACTTC; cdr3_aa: CSARDAGAGGDTSYEQYF
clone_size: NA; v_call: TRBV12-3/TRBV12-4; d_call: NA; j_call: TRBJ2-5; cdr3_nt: TGTGCCAGCAGTTTAGTAGTCGGCCCTGCGGGGGAGACCCAGTACTTC; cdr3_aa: CASSLVVGPAGETQYF
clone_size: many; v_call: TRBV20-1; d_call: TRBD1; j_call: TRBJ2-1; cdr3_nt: TGCAGTGCTCCCGGGACAGGGGGCAATGAGCAGTTCTTC; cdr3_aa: CSAPGTGGNEQFF
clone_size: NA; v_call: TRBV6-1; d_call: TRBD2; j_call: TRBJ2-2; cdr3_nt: TGTGCCAGCACCCCCCTAGCGGGTCCGAGCACCGGGGAGCTGTTTTTT; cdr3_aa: CASTPLAGPSTGELFF
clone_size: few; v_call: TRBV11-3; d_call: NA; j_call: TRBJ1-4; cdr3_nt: TGTGCCAGCAGCTTTAGACAGCCTTTTGCAACTAATGAAAAACTGTTTTTT; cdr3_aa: CASSFRQPFATNEKLFF
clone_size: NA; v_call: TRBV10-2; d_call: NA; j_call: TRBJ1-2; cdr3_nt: TGCGCCAGCAGTGATAGTCAGGCTAACTATGGCTACACCTTC; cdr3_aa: CASSDSQANYGYTF
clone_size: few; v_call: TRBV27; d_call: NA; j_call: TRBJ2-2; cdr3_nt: TGTGCCAGCAGCCTAGGGAGACAGTTCGGGGAGCTGTTTTTT; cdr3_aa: CASSLGRQFGELFF
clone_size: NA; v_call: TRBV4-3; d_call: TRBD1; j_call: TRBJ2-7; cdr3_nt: TGCGCCAGCAGCCAAGAGTACAAGGGGGCCGCCTACGAGCAGTACTTC; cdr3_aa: CASSQEYKGAAYEQYF
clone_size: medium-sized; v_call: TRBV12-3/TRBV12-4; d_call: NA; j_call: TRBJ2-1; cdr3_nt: TGTGCCAGCAGTTTGGGAAATGAGCAGTTCTTC; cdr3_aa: CASSLGNEQFF
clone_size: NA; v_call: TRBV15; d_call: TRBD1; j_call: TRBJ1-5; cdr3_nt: TGTGCCACCAGCAGAGATCGACAGGGGGCTCATCAGCCCCAGCATTTT; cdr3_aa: CATSRDRQGAHQPQHF
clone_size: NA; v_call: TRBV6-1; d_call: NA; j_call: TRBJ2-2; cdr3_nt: TGTGCCAGCAGTGAAGGACATAGGGAATCCGGGGAGCTGTTTTTT; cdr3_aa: CASSEGHRESGELFF
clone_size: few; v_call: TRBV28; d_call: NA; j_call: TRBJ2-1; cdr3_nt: TGTGCCAGCGAACCCGGGGGCTCCTACAATGAGCAGTTCTTC; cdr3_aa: CASEPGGSYNEQFF
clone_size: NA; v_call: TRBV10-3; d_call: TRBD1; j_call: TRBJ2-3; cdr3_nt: TGTGCCATCAGTGAGTCCCGGGACAGGGATACGCAGTATTTT; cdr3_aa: CAISESRDRDTQYF
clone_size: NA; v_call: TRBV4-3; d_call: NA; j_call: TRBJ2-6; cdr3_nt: TGCGCCAGCAGCCAAGATCCTGAGGGGGTTTCTGGGGCCAACGTCCTGACTTTC; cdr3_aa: CASSQDPEGVSGANVLTF
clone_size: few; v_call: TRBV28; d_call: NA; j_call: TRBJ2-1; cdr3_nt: TGTGCCAGCAGTTTAGATAGCCCCAATGAGCAGTTCTTC; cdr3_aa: CASSLDSPNEQFF
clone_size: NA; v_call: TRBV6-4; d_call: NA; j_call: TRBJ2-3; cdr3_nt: TGTGCCAGCAGTGACTCCGGGGAGGATACGCAGTATTTT; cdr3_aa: CASSDSGEDTQYF
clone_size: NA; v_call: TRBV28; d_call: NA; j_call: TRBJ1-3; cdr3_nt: TGTGCCTCCAGGGGTCCAAACTCTGGAAACACCATATATTTT; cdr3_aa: CASRGPNSGNTIYF
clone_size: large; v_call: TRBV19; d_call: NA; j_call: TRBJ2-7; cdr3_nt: TGTGCCAGTTCCTTGGGGGGCTACTCCTACGAGCAGTACTTC; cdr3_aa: CASSLGGYSYEQYF
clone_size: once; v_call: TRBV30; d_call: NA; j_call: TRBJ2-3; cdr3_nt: TGTGCCTGGAGTGAGGTGACGGCGGGGCGGAATACGCAGTATTTT; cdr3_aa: CAWSEVTAGRNTQYF
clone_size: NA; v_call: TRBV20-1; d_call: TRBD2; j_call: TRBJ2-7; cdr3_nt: TGCAGTGCTAGACGCCTAGCGGCAATGAACGAGCAGTACTTC; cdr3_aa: CSARRLAAMNEQYF
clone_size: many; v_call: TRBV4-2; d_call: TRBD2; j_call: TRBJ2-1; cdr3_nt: TGTGCCAGCAGCCAAGATATAACCCTAGCGGGAGGGCCCCCCAATGAGCAGTTCTTC; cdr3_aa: CASSQDITLAGGPPNEQFF
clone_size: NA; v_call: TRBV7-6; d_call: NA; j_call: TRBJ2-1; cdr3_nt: TGTGCCAGCAGCTTCCTGACAGGTGATGGGGGCAATGAGCAGTTCTTC; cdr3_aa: CASSFLTGDGGNEQFF
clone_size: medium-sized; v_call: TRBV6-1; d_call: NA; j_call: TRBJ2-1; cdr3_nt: TGTGCCAGCAGACACATTGAGTGGCAGTTCTTC; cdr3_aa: CASRHIEWQFF
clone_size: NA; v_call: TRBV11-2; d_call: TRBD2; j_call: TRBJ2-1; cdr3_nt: TGTGCCAGCAGCTTCAATCCCCCCTGGGCGGGAGTTGGCAATGAGCAGTTCTTC; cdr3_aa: CASSFNPPWAGVGNEQFF
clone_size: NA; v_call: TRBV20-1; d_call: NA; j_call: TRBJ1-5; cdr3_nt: TGCAGTGCGAAACAGGATTTGAGCAATCATCCCCAGCATTTT; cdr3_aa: CSAKQDLSNHPQHF
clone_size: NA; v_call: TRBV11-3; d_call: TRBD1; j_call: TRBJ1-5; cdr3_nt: TGTGCCAGCAGCCCAGACAGGGGAGTAGGGAATCAGCCCCAGCATTTT; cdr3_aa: CASSPDRGVGNQPQHF
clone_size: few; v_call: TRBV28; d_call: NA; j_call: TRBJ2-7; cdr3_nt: TGTGCCAGCAGTTTAGAGGGGTTCGGCTACGAGCAGTACTTC; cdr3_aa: CASSLEGFGYEQYF
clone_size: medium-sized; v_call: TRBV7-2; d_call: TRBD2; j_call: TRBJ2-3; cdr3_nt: TGTGCCAGCACCGGAGCGGGAGTGACAGATACGCAGTATTTT; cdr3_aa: CASTGAGVTDTQYF
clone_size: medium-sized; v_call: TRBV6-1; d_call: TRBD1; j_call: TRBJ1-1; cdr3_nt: TGTGCCAGCAGTGTCGGGACAGGGAGGACTGAAGCTTTCTTT; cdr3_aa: CASSVGTGRTEAFF
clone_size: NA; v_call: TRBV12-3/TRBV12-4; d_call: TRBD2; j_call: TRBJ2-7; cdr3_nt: TGTGCCAGCAGTCGTAGCGGGAGCTCCTACGAGCAGTACTTC; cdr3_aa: CASSRSGSSYEQYF
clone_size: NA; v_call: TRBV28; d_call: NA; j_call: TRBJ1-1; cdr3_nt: TGTGCCAGCAGTTTATCGGGCAGGGCGAACACTGAAGCTTTCTTT; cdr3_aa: CASSLSGRANTEAFF
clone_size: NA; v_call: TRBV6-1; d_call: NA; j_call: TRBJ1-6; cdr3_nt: TGTGCCAGCAATAGGGACGGAGATAATTCACCCCTCCACTTT; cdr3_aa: CASNRDGDNSPLHF
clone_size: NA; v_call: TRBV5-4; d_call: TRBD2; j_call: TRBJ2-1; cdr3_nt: TGTGCCAGCAGCTTTGGGAATAGCGGGACCAATGAGCAGTTCTTC; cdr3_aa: CASSFGNSGTNEQFF
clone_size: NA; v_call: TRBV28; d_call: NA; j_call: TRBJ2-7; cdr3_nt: TGTGCCAGCATGGTTGGGTGGTCCTACGAGCAGTACTTC; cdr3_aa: CASMVGWSYEQYF
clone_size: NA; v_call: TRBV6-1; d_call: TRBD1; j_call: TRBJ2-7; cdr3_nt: TGTGCCAGCACCCAAAAGACAGGGCACGAGCAGTACTTC; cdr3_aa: CASTQKTGHEQYF
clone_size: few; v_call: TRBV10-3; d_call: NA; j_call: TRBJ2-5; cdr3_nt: TGTGCCATCAGTGAGGGGGGGCCGGAGACCCAGTACTTC; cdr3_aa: CAISEGGPETQYF
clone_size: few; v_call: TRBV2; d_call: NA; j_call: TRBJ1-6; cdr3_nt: TGTGCCAGCAGGGAGGATGGACGGTCACCCCTCCACTTT; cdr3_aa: CASREDGRSPLHF
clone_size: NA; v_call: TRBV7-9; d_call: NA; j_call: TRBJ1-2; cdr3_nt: TGTGCCAGCAGCTTAGGGGCAGGGGATGGCTACACCTTC; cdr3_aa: CASSLGAGDGYTF
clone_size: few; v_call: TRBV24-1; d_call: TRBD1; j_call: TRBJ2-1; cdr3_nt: TGTGCCACCAGAGACCCCCGCCCGGGACAGGGAATAAGGCAGTTCTTC; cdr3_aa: CATRDPRPGQGIRQFF
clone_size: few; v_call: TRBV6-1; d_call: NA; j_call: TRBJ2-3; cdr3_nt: TGTGCCAGCAGTAAGCGAGCCCTCACAGATACGCAGTATTTT; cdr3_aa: CASSKRALTDTQYF
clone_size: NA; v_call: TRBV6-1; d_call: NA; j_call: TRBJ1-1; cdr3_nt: TGTGCCAGCAGTGAAACGCTTGAGGGGGTTCGCACTGAAGCTTTCTTT; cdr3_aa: CASSETLEGVRTEAFF